A selection of T cell receptor beta chains follows, all from one sample in a study of CD8+ T cells in alopecia areata. Method: immunoSEQ multiplex PCR; TCRdb's copy keeps in-frame clones and lacks some. The sample holds about 190,000 clones, 60% seen once. This specimen consisted of CD4+ T cells sorted from blood, obtained at week 24, from a patient treated with tofacitinib. The receptors stem from a human donor with alopecia areata. CDR3s include the opening cysteine and the closing phenylalanine or tryptophan. A D gene is named only where the DNA matches it firmly. Only part of the rows carry a size: once, few, many, or a class if the clone is expanded.

clone_size	j_call	d_call	v_call	cdr3_aa	cdr3_nt
.	TRBJ2-7	.	TRBV20-1	CSAREGYEQYF	TGCAGTGCTAGAGAGGGCTACGAGCAGTACTTC
.	TRBJ1-6	.	TRBV30	CAWSVQAGNSPLHF	TGTGCCTGGAGTGTCCAGGCCGGCAATTCACCCCTCCACTTT
.	TRBJ1-1	.	TRBV30	CAWSVRVHREAFF	TGTGCCTGGAGTGTACGGGTGCATCGTGAAGCTTTCTTT
.	TRBJ2-7	TRBD2	TRBV29-1	CSVDVTSGGEQYF	TGCAGCGTAGACGTGACTAGCGGGGGAGAGCAGTACTTC
.	TRBJ2-3	.	TRBV6-6	CASSYPGYTDTQYF	TGTGCCAGCAGTTACCCGGGTTACACAGATACGCAGTATTTT
few	TRBJ1-4	.	TRBV4-3	CASSGDVSFGEKLFF	TGCGCCAGCAGCGGGGACGTTAGTTTTGGTGAAAAACTGTTTTTT
.	TRBJ2-1	.	TRBV4-1	CASSRVLRARYNEQFF	TGCGCCAGCAGCCGAGTTCTCAGGGCTCGCTACAATGAGCAGTTCTTC
.	TRBJ2-3	.	TRBV7-2	CASSLDSPRRRTDTQYF	TGTGCCAGCAGCTTAGATAGCCCCCGCCGAAGGACAGATACGCAGTATTTT
.	TRBJ2-5	.	TRBV5-6	CASSTRDQETQYF	TGTGCCAGCAGCACCCGAGACCAAGAGACCCAGTACTTC
.	TRBJ2-5	TRBD1	TRBV19	CASSRQGEETQYF	TGTGCCAGTAGCCGGCAGGGGGAAGAGACCCAGTACTTC
few	TRBJ1-2	TRBD1	TRBV11-2	CASSTSDRASGYGYTF	TGTGCCAGCAGCACCAGTGACAGGGCCAGCGGCTATGGCTACACCTTC
.	TRBJ2-7	.	TRBV27	CASSPGPIAYEQYF	TGTGCCAGCAGTCCCGGACCCATCGCCTACGAGCAGTACTTC
many	TRBJ2-2	.	TRBV15	CATSRTRGGLPTGELFF	TGTGCCACCAGCAGGACCCGTGGGGGGCTCCCCACCGGGGAGCTGTTTTTT
.	TRBJ2-5	.	TRBV7-2	CASSLNSFGGQETQYF	TGTGCCAGCAGCTTAAATAGTTTTGGAGGGCAAGAGACCCAGTACTTC
few	TRBJ1-6	.	TRBV5-3	CARSLANSPLHF	TGTGCCAGAAGCTTGGCGAATTCACCCCTCCACTTT
.	TRBJ1-2	TRBD1	TRBV7-9	CASNKDRGAGYTF	TGTGCCAGCAATAAGGACAGGGGGGCTGGCTACACCTTC
.	TRBJ2-1	TRBD2	TRBV29-1	CSASGGAPYNEQFF	TGCAGCGCTAGCGGGGGGGCCCCCTACAATGAGCAGTTCTTC
.	TRBJ2-7	.	TRBV5-1	CASSTAGPRSYEQYF	TGCGCCAGCAGCACCGCGGGACCACGCTCCTACGAGCAGTACTTC
few	TRBJ1-5	.	TRBV5-6	CASSLSAAWGNQPQHF	TGTGCCAGCAGCTTGAGCGCGGCATGGGGCAATCAGCCCCAGCATTTT
.	TRBJ1-1	.	TRBV6-5	CASTLGPGTEAFF	TGTGCCAGCACGTTAGGACCGGGGACTGAAGCTTTCTTT
few	TRBJ1-1	TRBD1	TRBV10-3	CAISEGDRANTEAFF	TGTGCCATCAGTGAGGGGGACAGGGCGAACACTGAAGCTTTCTTT
.	TRBJ2-7	.	TRBV25-1	CASSERPQFGHEQYF	TGTGCCAGCAGTGAACGGCCGCAATTTGGACACGAGCAGTACTTC
few	TRBJ2-7	.	TRBV6-1	CASSLEDSSYEQYF	TGTGCCAGCAGTTTAGAGGACAGCTCCTACGAGCAGTACTTC
.	TRBJ1-1	.	TRBV5-1	CASSLGLEAFF	TGCGCCAGCAGCTTAGGCCTTGAAGCTTTCTTT
.	TRBJ1-6	TRBD1	TRBV27	CASSYRTGLRPLHF	TGTGCCAGCAGTTACAGGACAGGCCTGCGGCCCCTCCACTTT
few	TRBJ2-7	TRBD1	TRBV6-5	CASRPPGQLYEQYF	TGTGCCAGCAGGCCTCCGGGACAGCTCTACGAGCAGTACTTC
.	TRBJ2-7	.	TRBV7-9	CASSLVHRRNSYEQYF	TGTGCCAGCAGCTTAGTACATAGGAGAAACTCCTACGAGCAGTACTTC
.	TRBJ2-2	.	TRBV30	CAWSVLVGTGELFF	TGTGCCTGGAGTGTACTAGTTGGTACCGGGGAGCTGTTTTTT
few	TRBJ1-6	TRBD1	TRBV4-2	CASSQDTGDNSPLHF	TGTGCCAGCAGCCAAGATACAGGGGATAATTCACCCCTCCACTTT
.	TRBJ2-5	.	TRBV7-8	CASSHFRQGRGETQYF	TGTGCCAGCAGCCATTTTAGACAGGGGAGGGGAGAGACCCAGTACTTC
few	TRBJ2-7	TRBD1	TRBV7-6	CASSLDRGPYEQYF	TGTGCCAGCAGCCTAGACAGGGGGCCTTACGAGCAGTACTTC
.	TRBJ2-1	TRBD1	TRBV6-5	CASSYAGQGFHNEQFF	TGTGCCAGCAGTTACGCAGGACAGGGATTTCACAATGAGCAGTTCTTC
.	TRBJ1-5	TRBD1	TRBV27	CASGSKGQVVHQPQHF	TGTGCCAGCGGGAGTAAGGGACAGGTCGTCCATCAGCCCCAGCATTTT
few	TRBJ1-2	.	TRBV7-6	CASSPLAGNGYTF	TGTGCCAGCAGCCCCCTGGCAGGGAATGGCTACACCTTC
.	TRBJ1-2	TRBD1	TRBV29-1	CSVDGTAYGYTF	TGCAGCGTCGACGGGACAGCCTATGGCTACACCTTC